This TCR beta chain was documented in a study of beta chain features in type 1 diabetes. Study-wide background: The patients were much like the healthy donors in age, gender and cell yields. Study-level results: People with Type 1 diabetes carried modestly yet significantly shorter TCRB CDR3s in all four CD4+ subsets. Compared with healthy donors, patients appeared to share more similar naive, central memory and regulatory TCRB repertoires.

CDR1 and CDR2 from the germline V gene are SEHNR and FQNEAQ (reference sequence). V gave up 5 bases and J gave up 6 bases; unmatched junction bases: 8. This CDR3 has 14 amino acids. Remarks on this clone: Its antigen is as yet unknown.

Sorting with CD45RO/CCR7/CD25/CD127/CD95/CD27 yielded naive, central memory, regulatory and stem-like memory CD4+ cells. Each population that was sorted was more than 95% pure. The investigators reverse transcribed all of the isolated RNA, so they sequenced expressed TCRB transcripts. Some clones are missing from TCRdb's copy, which holds only in-frame ones; the method was immunoSEQ multiplex PCR. The table has approximately 260,000 clones, around 22% seen once. The TCR sequence derives from a woman in her 30s with type 1 diabetes. This chain connects TRBV7-9 to TRBJ1-2, with 8 bases aligning to TRBD1. Source material: naive CD4+ T cells from blood. The CDR3 DNA is TGTGCCAGCAGCCCCCAAACAGGGGGAGATGGCTACACCTTC. It codes for CASSPQTGGDGYTF.